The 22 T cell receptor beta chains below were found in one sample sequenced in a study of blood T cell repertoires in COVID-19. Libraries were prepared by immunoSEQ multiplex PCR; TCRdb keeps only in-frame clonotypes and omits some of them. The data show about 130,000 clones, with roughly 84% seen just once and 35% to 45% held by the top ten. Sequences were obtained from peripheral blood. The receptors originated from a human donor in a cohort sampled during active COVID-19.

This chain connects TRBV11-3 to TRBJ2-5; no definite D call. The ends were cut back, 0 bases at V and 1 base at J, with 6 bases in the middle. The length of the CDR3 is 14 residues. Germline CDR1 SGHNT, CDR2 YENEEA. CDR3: CASSLESGQETQYF. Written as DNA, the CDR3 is TGTGCCAGCAGCTTAGAGTCGGGCCAAGAGACCCAGTACTTC.

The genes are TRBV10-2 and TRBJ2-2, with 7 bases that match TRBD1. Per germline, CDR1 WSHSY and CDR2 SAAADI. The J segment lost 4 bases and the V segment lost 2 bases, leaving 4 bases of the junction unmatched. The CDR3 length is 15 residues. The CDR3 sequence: CASSEAWTGTGELFF. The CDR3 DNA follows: TGCGCCAGCAGTGAGGCCTGGACAGGCACCGGGGAGCTGTTTTTT.

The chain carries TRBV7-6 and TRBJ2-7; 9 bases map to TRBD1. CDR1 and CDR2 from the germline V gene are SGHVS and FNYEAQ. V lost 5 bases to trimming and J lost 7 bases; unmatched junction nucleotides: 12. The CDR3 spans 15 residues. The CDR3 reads CASSEGQGFFREQYV. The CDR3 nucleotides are TGTGCCAGCAGCGAGGGACAGGGTTTTTTCAGGGAGCAGTACGTC.

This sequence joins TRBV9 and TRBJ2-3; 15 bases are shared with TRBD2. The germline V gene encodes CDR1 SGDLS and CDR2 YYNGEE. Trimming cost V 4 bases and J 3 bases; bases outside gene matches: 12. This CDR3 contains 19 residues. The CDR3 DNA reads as TGTGCCAGCAGCCCAGACGGGACTAGCGGGAGGAGTGGGACAGATACGCAGTATTTT. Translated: CASSPDGTSGRSGTDTQYF.

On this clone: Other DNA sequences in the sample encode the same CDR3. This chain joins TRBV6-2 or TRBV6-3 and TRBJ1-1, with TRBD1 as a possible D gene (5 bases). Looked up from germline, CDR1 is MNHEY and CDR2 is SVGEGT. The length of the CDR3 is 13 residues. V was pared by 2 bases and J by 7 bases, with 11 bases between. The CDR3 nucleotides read TGTGCCAGCAGTTACCGCCAGGGTAGTGAAGCTTTCTTT. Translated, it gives CASSYRQGSEAFF.

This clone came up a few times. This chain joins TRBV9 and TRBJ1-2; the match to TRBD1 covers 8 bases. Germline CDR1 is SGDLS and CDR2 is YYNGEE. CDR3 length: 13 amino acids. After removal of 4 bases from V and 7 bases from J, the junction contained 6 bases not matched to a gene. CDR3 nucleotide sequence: TGTGCCAGCAGCACCGCGACAGGGGTTGGCTACACCTTC. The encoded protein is CASSTATGVGYTF. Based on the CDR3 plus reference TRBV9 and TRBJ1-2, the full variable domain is DSGVTQTPKHLITATGQRVTLRCSPRSGDLSVYWYQQSLDQGLQFLIQYYNGEERAKGNILERFSAQQFPDLHSELNLSSLELGDSALYFCASSTATGVGYTFGSGTRLTVV.

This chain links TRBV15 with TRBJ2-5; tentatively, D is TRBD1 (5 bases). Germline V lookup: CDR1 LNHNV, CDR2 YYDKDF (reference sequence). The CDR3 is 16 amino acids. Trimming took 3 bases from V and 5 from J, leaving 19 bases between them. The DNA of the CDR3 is TGTGCCACCAGCAGTCAGGGCGGCTTAGGTATGGAGACCCAGTACTTC. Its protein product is CATSSQGGLGMETQYF.

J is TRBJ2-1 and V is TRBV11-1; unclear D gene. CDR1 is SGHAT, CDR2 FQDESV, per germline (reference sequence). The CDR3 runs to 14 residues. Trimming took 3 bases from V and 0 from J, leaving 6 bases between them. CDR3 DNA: TGTGCCAGCAGCTTGTCACTCTCCTACAATGAGCAGTTCTTC. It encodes CASSLSLSYNEQFF.

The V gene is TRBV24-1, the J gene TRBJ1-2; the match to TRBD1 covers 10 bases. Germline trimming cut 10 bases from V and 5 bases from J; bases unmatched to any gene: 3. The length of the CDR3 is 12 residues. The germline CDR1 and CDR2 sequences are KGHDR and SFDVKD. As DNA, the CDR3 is TGTGCCACGAGGGACAGGGGATATGGCTACACCTTC. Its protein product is CATRDRGYGYTF.

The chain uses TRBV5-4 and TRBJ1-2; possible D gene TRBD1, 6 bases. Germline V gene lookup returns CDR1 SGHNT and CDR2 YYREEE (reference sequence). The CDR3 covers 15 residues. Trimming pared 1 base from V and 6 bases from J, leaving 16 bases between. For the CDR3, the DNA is TGTGCCAGCAGCTTGTCCCAGGGGCGAACTAATGGCTACACCTTC. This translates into CASSLSQGRTNGYTF.

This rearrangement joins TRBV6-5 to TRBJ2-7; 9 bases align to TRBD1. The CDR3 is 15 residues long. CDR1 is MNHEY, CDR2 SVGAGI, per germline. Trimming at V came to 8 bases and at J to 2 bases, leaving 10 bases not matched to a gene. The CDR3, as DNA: TGTGCCAGCGCTGTTCGAGGACAGGGGACCTACGAGCAGTACTTC. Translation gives CASAVRGQGTYEQYF.

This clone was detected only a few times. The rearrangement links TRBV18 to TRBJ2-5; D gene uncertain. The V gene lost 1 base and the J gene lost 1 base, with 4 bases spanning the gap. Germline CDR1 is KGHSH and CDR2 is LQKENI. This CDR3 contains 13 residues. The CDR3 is CASSPRLQETQYF. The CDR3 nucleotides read TGTGCCAGCTCACCACGGCTCCAAGAGACCCAGTACTTC.

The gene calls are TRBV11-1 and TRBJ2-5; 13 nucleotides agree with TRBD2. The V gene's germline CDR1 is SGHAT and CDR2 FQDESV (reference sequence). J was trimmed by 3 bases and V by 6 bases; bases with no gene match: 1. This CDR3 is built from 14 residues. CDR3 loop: CASRGTSGEETQYF. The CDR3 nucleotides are TGTGCCAGCAGGGGGACTAGCGGGGAAGAGACCCAGTACTTC.

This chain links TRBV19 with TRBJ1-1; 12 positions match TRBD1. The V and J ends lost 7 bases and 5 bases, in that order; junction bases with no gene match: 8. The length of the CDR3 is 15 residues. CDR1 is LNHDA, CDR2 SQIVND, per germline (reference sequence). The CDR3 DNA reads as TGTGCCAGTACCCGGGACAGGGGGCGGGCGACTGAAGCTTTCTTT. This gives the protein CASTRDRGRATEAFF. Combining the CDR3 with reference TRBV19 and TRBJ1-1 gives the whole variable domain DGGITQSPKYLFRKEGQNVTLSCEQNLNHDAMYWYRQDPGQGLRLIYYSQIVNDFQKGDIAEGYSVSREKKESFPLTVTSAQKNPTAFYLCASTRDRGRATEAFFGQGTRLTVV.

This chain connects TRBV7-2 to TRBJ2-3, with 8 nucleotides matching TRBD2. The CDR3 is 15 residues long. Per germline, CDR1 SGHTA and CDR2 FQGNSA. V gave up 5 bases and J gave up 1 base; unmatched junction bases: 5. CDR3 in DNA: TGTGCCAGCAGCGTCCAAGCGGGAGGCACAGATACGCAGTATTTT. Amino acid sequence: CASSVQAGGTDTQYF.

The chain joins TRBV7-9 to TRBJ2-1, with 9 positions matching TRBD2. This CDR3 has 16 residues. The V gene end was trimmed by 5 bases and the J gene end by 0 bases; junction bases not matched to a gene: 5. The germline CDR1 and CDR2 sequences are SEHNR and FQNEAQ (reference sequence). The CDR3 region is CASSPRGGVSYNEQFF. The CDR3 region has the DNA TGTGCCAGCAGCCCGCGGGGGGGCGTCTCCTACAATGAGCAGTTCTTC.

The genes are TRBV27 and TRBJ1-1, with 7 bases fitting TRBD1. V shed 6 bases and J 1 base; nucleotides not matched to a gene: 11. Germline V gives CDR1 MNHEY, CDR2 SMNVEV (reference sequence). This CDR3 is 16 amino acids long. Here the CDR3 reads CASSRNPDRRNTEAFF. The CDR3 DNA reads TGTGCCAGCAGCCGTAACCCGGACAGGAGGAACACTGAAGCTTTCTTT.

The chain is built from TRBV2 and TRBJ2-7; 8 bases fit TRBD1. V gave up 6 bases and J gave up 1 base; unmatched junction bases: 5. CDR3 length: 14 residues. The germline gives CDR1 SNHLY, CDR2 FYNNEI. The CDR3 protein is CASSPGQVSYEQYF. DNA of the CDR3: TGTGCCAGCAGCCCGGGACAGGTGTCCTACGAGCAGTACTTC.

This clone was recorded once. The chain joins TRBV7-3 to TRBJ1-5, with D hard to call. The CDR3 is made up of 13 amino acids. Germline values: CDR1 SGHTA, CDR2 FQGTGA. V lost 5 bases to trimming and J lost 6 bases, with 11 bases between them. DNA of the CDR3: TGTGCCAGCAGCGAGGGTGGCGGTCAGCCCCAGCATTTT. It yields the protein CASSEGGGQPQHF.

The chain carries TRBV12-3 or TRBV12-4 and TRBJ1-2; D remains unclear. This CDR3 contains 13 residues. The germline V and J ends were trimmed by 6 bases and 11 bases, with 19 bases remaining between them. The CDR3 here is CASSRLLSGWYTF. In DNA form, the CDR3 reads TGTGCCAGCAGCCGTTTGTTGTCGGGTTGGTACACCTTC.

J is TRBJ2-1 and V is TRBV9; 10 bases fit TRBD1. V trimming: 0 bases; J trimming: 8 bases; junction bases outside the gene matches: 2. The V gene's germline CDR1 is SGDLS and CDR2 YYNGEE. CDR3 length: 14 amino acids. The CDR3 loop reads CASSVVGQGDEQFF. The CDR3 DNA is TGTGCCAGCAGCGTAGTTGGACAGGGGGATGAGCAGTTCTTC.

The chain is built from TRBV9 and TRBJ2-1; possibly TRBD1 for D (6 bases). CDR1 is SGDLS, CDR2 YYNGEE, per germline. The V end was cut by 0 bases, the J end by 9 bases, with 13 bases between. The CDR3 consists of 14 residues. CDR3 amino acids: CASSVGQVEGEQFF. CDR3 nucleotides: TGTGCCAGCAGCGTAGGACAGGTTGAGGGTGAGCAGTTCTTC.